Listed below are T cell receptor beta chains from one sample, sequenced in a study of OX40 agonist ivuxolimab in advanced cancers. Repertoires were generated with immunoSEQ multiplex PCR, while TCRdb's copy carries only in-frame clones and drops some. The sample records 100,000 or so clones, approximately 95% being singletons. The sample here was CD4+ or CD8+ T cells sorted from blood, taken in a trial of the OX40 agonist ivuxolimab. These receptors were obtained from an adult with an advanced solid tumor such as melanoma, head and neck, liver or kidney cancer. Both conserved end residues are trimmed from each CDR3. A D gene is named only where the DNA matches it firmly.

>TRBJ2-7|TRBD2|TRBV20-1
SAPGGAEQY
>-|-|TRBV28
ASRAALAAYEQY
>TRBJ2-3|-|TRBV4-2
ASSLSTGTKKY
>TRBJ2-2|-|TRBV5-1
ASLPEVTAGELF
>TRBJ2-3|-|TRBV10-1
AVKVQGHWRYTDTQY
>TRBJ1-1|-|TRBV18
ASSQVFGSGNTEAF
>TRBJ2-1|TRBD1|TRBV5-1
ASSPTDRASYNEQF
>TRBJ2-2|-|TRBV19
ASSTLPGLSQYTGELF
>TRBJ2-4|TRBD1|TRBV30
AWRTAGQGYIQY
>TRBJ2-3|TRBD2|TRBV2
ASSTGLAGEDTQY
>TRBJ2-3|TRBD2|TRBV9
ASSAEASGGADTQY
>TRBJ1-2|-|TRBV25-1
ASSSRGTNYGYT
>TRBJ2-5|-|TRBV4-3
ASSQDRGIGETQY
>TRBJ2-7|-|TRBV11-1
ASSLGLGGLAGEQY
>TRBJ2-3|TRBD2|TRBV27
ASSFGGGTDTQY
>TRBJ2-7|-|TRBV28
ASSLTQGNEQY
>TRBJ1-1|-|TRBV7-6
ASSLVSGLGGQSIPF
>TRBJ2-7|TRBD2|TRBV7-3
ASSLGLAGEQY
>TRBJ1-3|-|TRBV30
AWRPTVNTIY
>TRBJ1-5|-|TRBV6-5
ASRTGAKGKPQH
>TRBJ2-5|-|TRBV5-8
ASSLDGWTEETQY
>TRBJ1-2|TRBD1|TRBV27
ASSGRQGGYT
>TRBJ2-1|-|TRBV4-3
ASSPSIYNEQF
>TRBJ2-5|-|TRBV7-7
ASSLIAEETQY
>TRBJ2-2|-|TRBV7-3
ASSLQTTAGELF
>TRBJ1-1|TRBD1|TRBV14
ASSQEWTGESEAF
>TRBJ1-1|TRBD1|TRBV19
ATGQGRTEAF
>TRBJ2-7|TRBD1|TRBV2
ASIGQGPYEQY
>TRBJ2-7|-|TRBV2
ASSDRHISYEQY
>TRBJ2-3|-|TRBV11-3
ASSLGPGEDTQY
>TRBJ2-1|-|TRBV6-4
ASSDSGGNEQF
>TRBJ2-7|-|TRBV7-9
ASSLIVSYEQY
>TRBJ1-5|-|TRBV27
ASSLAGHSNQPQH
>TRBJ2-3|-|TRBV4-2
ASSQGTPGTDTQY
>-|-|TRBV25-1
ASLDSLSYEQY
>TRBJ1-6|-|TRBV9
ASSGDRSNVRSPLH
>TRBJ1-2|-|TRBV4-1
ASSQDIGTTYGYT
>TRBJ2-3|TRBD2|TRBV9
ASSEGLAGETDTQY
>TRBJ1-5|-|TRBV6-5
ASSSSGFSNQPQH
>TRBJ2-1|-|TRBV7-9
ASSNPAEDEQF
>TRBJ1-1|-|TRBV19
ASLLAANTEAF
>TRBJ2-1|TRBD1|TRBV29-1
SVEDRDRETMEQF
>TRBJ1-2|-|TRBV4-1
ASSHDLQGPRYGYT
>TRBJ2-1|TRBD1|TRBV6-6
ASRDRAQFWF
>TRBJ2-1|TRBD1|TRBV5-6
ASSPRDRVDEQF
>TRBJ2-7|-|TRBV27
ASSLTSSYEQY
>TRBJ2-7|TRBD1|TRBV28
ASSLRQGQY
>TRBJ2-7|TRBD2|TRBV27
ASSLVAGGGHEQY
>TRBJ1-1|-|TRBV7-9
ASSLDPNTEAF
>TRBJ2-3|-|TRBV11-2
ASSQGLTDTQY
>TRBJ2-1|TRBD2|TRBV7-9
ASSSGLAGGYNEQF
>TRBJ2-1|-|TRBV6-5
ASSYDSPYNEQF
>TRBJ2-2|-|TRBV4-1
ASSQADGELF
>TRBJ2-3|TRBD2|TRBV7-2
ASSLLAGTTSTDTQY
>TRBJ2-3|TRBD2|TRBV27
ASSWEGGGAGTDTQY